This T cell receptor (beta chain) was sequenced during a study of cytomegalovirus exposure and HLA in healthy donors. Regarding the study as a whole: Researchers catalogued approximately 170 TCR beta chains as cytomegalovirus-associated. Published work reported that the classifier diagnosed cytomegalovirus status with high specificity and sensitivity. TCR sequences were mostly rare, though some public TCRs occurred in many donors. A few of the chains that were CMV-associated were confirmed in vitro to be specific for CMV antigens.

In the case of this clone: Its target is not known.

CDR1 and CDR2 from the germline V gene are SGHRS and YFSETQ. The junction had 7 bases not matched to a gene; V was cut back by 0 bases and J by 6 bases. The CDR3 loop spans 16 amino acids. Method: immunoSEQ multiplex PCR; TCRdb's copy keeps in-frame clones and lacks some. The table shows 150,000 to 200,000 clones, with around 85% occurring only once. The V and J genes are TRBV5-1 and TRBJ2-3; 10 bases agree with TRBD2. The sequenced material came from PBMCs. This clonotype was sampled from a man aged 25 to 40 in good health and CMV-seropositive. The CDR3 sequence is CASSLEAGGPGDTQYF. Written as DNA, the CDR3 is TGCGCCAGCAGCTTGGAAGCGGGGGGGCCCGGGGATACGCAGTATTTT.